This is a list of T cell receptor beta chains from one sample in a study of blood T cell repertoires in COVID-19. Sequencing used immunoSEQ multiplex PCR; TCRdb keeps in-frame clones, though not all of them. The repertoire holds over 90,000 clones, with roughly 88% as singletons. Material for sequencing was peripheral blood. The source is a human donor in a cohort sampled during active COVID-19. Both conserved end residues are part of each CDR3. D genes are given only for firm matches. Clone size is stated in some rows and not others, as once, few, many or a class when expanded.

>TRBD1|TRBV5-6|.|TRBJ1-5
TGTGCCAGCAGCCAAGCGACAGGGAATAATCAGCCCCAGCATTTT
CASSQATGNNQPQHF
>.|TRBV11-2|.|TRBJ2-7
TGTGCCAGCAGCTTTAGCGGACCTTACTACGAGCAGTACTTC
CASSFSGPYYEQYF
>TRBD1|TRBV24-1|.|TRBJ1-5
TGTGCCACCAGTGATTTTCGACAGGGGTACAATCAGCCCCAGCATTTT
CATSDFRQGYNQPQHF
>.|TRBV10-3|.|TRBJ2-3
TGTGCCATCAGTGGGGCCGCAACTCTCGATACGCAGTATTTT
CAISGAATLDTQYF
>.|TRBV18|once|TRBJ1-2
TGTGCCAGCTCACCCCAGGACAGCTACTCCTATGGCTACACCTTC
CASSPQDSYSYGYTF
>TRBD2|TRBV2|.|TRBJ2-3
TGTGCCAGCAGTCCCCGGGGTATACGGGGGGCAGATACGCAGTATTTT
CASSPRGIRGADTQYF
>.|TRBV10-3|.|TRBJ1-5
TGTGCCATCAGTGAGAGAGGCGGTACCCACCAGCCCCAGCATTTT
CAISERGGTHQPQHF
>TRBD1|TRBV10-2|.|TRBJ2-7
TGCGCCAGCGGGACAGGCTCCTACGAGCAGTACTTC
CASGTGSYEQYF
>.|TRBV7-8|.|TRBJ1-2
TGTGCCAGCAGCTTAGTCGGTGGTTTGTTGAACTATGGCTACACCTTC
CASSLVGGLLNYGYTF
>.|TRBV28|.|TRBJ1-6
TGTGCCAGCAGTTTAAGAGATCGGGGGGTCTCACCCCTCCACTTT
CASSLRDRGVSPLHF
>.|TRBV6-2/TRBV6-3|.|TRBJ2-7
TGTGCCAGCAGTGGGGGGGGGCGGCAGACCTACGAGCAGTACTTC
CASSGGGRQTYEQYF
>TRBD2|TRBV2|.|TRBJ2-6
TGTGCCACCTCCCGGGGGGGTTTCTCTGGGGCCAACGTCCTGACTTTC
CATSRGGFSGANVLTF
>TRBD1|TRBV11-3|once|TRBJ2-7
TGTGCCAGCAGCCCCCGGGACAGGGACTACGAGCAGTACTTC
CASSPRDRDYEQYF
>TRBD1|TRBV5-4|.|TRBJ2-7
TGTGCCAGCAGCCGTGGGACAGGGGGCTTAAACGAGCAGTACTTC
CASSRGTGGLNEQYF
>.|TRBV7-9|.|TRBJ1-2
TGTGCCAGCAGCCTCACAGGGCAAAGTGGCTACACCTTC
CASSLTGQSGYTF
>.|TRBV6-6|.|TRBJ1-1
TGTGCCAGCAGTCAGGGGAGGACATTGAACACTGAAGCTTTCTTT
CASSQGRTLNTEAFF
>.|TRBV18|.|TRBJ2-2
TGTGCCAGCTCAACTCCCGTAGAGGTCACCGGGGAGCTGTTTTTT
CASSTPVEVTGELFF
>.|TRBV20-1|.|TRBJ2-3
TGCAGCCATCGTTTAGGGGGAGTGGTTTATTTT
CSHRLGGVVYF
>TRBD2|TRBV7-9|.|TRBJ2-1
TGTGCCAGCAGCGGATCTAGCGGGGTCTCCAATGAGCAGTTCTTC
CASSGSSGVSNEQFF
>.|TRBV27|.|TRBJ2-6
TGTGCCAGCAGTACCACAGCAGCTGGGGCCAACGTCCTGACTTTC
CASSTTAAGANVLTF
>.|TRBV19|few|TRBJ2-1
TGTGCCAGTAGTATAATCCTCAGCGGTTACAATGAGCAGTTCTTC
CASSIILSGYNEQFF
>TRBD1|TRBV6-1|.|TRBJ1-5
TGTGCCAGCAGTGATTTGGCAGGGGGCCCGAATAGCAATCAGCCCCAGCATTTT
CASSDLAGGPNSNQPQHF
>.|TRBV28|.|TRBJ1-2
TGTGCCAGCAGTTCGGCGGGGCGCGACTATGGCTACACCTTC
CASSSAGRDYGYTF
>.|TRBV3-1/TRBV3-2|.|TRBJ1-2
TGTGCCAGCAGCCAAGACGGGGGGTTTGGCTATGGCTACACCTTC
CASSQDGGFGYGYTF
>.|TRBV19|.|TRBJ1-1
TGTGCCAGTAGTATTGGCGCGGGGGCCCCTACTGAAGCTTTCTTT
CASSIGAGAPTEAFF
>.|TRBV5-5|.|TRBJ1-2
TGTGCCAGCAGCTTGGGGCAGGGTTTTAACTATGGCTACACCTTC
CASSLGQGFNYGYTF
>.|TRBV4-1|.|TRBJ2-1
TGCGCCAGCAGAAAGGTGGGGCCCTACAATGAGCAGTTCTTC
CASRKVGPYNEQFF
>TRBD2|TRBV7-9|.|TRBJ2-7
TGTGCCAGCAGCTTAGGGGCTAGCGGGGACTACGAGCAGTACTTC
CASSLGASGDYEQYF
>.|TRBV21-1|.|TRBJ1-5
TGTGCCAGCAGCACAGGGGATAGCAATCAGCCCCAGCATTTT
CASSTGDSNQPQHF
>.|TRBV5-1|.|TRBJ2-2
TGCGCCAGCAGCTTGGCCACGGAGGCTGGGGAGCTGTTTTTT
CASSLATEAGELFF
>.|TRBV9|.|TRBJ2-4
TGTGCCAGCAGCACTGGGAGCCTTTTACTAGCCAAAAACATTCAGTACTTC
CASSTGSLLLAKNIQYF
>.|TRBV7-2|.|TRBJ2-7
TGTGCCAGCAGCTTAGCGCCCCCCCGCCGGGAGAGGATCTACGAGCAGTACTTC
CASSLAPPRRERIYEQYF
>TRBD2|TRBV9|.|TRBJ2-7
TGTGCCAGCAGCCCAGGGACTAGAGCAACCGAGCAGTACTTC
CASSPGTRATEQYF
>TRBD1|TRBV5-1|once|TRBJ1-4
TGCGCCAGCAGCGACGGACAGGGGGGACTCCTTAATGAAAAACTGTTTTTT
CASSDGQGGLLNEKLFF
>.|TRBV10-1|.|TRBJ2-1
TGCGCCAGCAGTGACGCGACAGGACCCTACAATGAGCAGTTCTTC
CASSDATGPYNEQFF
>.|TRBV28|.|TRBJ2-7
TGTGCCAGCAGTTACTACAGGGACGAGCAGTACTTC
CASSYYRDEQYF
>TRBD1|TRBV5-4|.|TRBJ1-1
TGTGCCAGCAGCTTACAGGGGAAATACACTGAAGCTTTCTTT
CASSLQGKYTEAFF
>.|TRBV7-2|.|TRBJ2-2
TGTGCCAGCAGCTTAGTTAGCGCAAACACCGGGGAGCTGTTTTTT
CASSLVSANTGELFF
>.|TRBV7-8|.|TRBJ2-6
TGTGCCAGCAGCCCTACGACAGTTTCGGCCTCTGGGGCCAACGTCCTGACTTTC
CASSPTTVSASGANVLTF
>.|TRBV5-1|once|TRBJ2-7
TGCGCCAGCAGCTTGGCGGTACTTAGCTACGAGCAGTACTTC
CASSLAVLSYEQYF
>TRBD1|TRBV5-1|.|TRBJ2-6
TGCGCCAGCAGCTTGGGCTTCGGACAGGGTTTTTCCTCTGGGGCCAACGTCCTGACTTTC
CASSLGFGQGFSSGANVLTF
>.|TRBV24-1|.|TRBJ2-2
TGTGCCACCAGGAGTTGGGGGCCCACCGGGGAGCTGTTTTTT
CATRSWGPTGELFF
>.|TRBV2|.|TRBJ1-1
TGTGCCAGCAGGGACATTGACAGGAGAGCTTTCTTT
CASRDIDRRAFF
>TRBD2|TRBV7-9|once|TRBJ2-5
TGTGCCAGCAGCTTCGGGGGGATACAAGAGACCCAGTACTTC
CASSFGGIQETQYF
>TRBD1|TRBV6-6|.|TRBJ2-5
TGTGCCAGCAGTTTTGCCGGGACAGGGGTTTCAGAGACCCAGTACTTC
CASSFAGTGVSETQYF
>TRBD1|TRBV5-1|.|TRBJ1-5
TGCGCCAGCAGCTCTGGACAGGGGAGGGGGCCCCAGCATTTT
CASSSGQGRGPQHF
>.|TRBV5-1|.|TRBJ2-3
TGCGCCAGCAGCTTGGGGACAAGCACAGATACGCAGTATTTT
CASSLGTSTDTQYF
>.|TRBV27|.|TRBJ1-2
TGTGCCAGCAGTTTATCAGGAGGGGCTGGCTACACCTTC
CASSLSGGAGYTF
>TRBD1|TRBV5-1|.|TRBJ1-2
TGCGCCAGCAGCACGACCGGGACAGGGGTTAGCTATGGCTACACCTTC
CASSTTGTGVSYGYTF
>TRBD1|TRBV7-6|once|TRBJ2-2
TGTGCCAGCAGCGCACAGGGGAGCGGATTCGCCGGGGAGCTGTTTTTT
CASSAQGSGFAGELFF
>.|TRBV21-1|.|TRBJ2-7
TGTGCCAGCAGCAAAGGCGGCAGCCCCTACGAGCAGTACTTC
CASSKGGSPYEQYF
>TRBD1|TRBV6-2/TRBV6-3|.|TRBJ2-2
TGTGCCAGCAGTTACCTCGGGACAGGGGGACCCGGGGAGCTGTTTTTT
CASSYLGTGGPGELFF
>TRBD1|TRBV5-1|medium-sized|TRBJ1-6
TGCGCCAGCAGTCCTTCCGGGACAGGGAATTCACCCCTCCACTTT
CASSPSGTGNSPLHF
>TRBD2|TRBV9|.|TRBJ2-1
TGTGCCAGCAGCGTAGGTAGCGGGGTTAACAATGAGCAGTTCTTC
CASSVGSGVNNEQFF
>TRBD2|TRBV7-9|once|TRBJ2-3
TGTGCCAGCAGCTTAGGACTAGCAGACACAGATACGCAGTATTTT
CASSLGLADTDTQYF
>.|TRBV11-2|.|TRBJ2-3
TGTGCCAGCAGCTTAGGGGCACTTAGCACAGATACGCAGTATTTT
CASSLGALSTDTQYF
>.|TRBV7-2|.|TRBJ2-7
TGTGCCAGCAGCTTGCCCCAGGGGTTCTACGAGCAGTACTTC
CASSLPQGFYEQYF